This T cell receptor beta chain was sequenced in a study of CD8+ T cells in alopecia areata listed by TCRdb under 2018. Study-wide context: Treated patients were enrolled in an open-label pilot trial of oral tofacitinib, 5 to 10 mg twice daily, for moderate-to-severe alopecia areata. Patients received tofacitinib for 6 to 18 months and were then followed off drug for 6 months to check for delayed response and recurrence. For the treated patients, the SALT score, which quantifies what percentage of scalp surface area is affected, served as the measure of disease severity. In both human patients and the C3H/HeJ mouse model, the study applied high-throughput TCRbeta sequencing to look at T cell clonal expansion in alopecia areata. Scalp tissue and sorted CD4+ and CD8+ peripheral blood T cells from patchy and totalis/universalis alopecia areata patients and from healthy controls were covered by human TCRbeta sequencing. Biopsies were taken from tofacitinib-treated patients at baseline and at 4 and 24 weeks of treatment, and a later scalp biopsy was taken in several of the tofacitinib-treated patients. Scalp clonality was compared across normal scalp (n=4), patchy alopecia areata scalp (n=8), and alopecia totalis/universalis scalp (n=8). The RNA source kit depended on sample type: the PAXgene miRNA kit for fixed scalp, the miRNeasy kit for PBMCs, and the RNeasy kit for mouse skin. immunoSEQ multiplex PCR using 35 Vbeta forward primers and 13 Jbeta reverse primers was used to amplify TCRbeta CDR3 regions.

The CDR3 numbers 13 residues from cysteine through phenylalanine. Left in the record is the CDR3 DNA by itself, 39 bases read in frame from the first base. V is reduced by 3 bases and J by 7 bases, leaving a spacing of 10 bases between them. According to the germline V gene, CDR1 reads LGHNA and CDR2 reads YSLEER. According to the study, the label for this sample's treatment or condition signals: oral pan-JAK inhibitor, 5-10 mg twice daily. Peripheral blood and lesional scalp punch biopsies were obtained from patients with alopecia areata. After PBMCs were isolated by density centrifugation and stained for CD3, CD4 and CD8, a FACSAria was used to sort CD4+ and CD8+ T cells. General findings and caveats noted by the study authors: TCR sequences shared between patients were less clear than in mice, possibly partly because of HLA diversity in the patient population. During tofacitinib treatment, many expanded lesional clones stuck around in both scalp and blood, and this persistence may partly explain why relapse happens after treatment is stopped. The treated cohort was small, with a single nonresponder, so links between baseline CD8+ expansion and response need larger studies. Unlike mouse skin, which is dominated by gammadelta T cells, normal human skin has resident alphabeta T cells that are also sequenced, and this complicates analysis of the scalp TCR repertoire. Compared with normal scalp, lesional scalp had higher clonality and more expanded CD8+ clones, particularly in alopecia totalis/universalis, a pattern that suggests antigenic drive. With tofacitinib, both scalp clonality and the number of expanded CD8+ clones among the top 100 scalp clones went down significantly.

The method was the immunoSEQ multiplex PCR assay. For TCR sequencing, RNA was extracted from every sample and reverse transcribed into cDNA to serve as template. SuperScript III was used to make first-strand cDNA, primed with a 2:1 mix of oligo-dT and random hexamers. A synthetic immune receptor repertoire was used to measure amplification bias, and any remaining bias was corrected computationally. As for the original processing: Raw reads were preprocessed for error removal, and CDR3 was defined according to IMGT conventions as running from the conserved cysteine to phenylalanine. To get clonality, Shannon entropy was normalized by log2 of the number of productive unique TCRs and the result was subtracted from 1. Whether each scalp clone was CD4 or CD8 was inferred by checking scalp TCRbeta sequences against the CD4 and CD8 repertoires from sorted blood. The source is immuneACCESS, and TCRdb retained only in-frame sequences with V and J called. Part of the clones is not carried over; for the studies checked, unresolved V genes explain less than half of this, and the remainder is unexplained. That table furnishes V, J and clone size, whereas the DNA furnished D and trimming. The sample table holds roughly 92,000 clones, of which just over 70% were seen once. 15% to 20% of the sample belongs to the ten largest clones.

Regarding this clone: Its antigen has not been determined. Base qualities are not at hand, and no much larger clone is one base apart.

The rearrangement combines TRBV4-3 with TRBJ2-1, with the D gene uncertain. The clonotype comes from a human donor with alopecia areata. Sequenced here: CD8+ T cells sorted from blood, sampled around week 44, from a patient treated with tofacitinib. DNA sequence: TGCGCCAGCAGCCAGAGTATCGGGAATGAGCAGTTCTTC. This sequence encodes CASSQSIGNEQFF.